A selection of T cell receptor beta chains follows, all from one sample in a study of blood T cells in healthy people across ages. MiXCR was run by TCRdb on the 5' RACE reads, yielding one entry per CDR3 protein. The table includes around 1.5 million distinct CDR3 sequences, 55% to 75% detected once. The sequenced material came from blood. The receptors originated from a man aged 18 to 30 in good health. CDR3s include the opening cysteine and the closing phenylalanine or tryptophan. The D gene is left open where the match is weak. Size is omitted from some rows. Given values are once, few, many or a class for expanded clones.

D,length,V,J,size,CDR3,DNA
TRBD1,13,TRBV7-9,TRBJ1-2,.,CASVRDRGQGYTF,TGTGCCAGCGTGAGGGACAGGGGACAGGGCTACACATTC
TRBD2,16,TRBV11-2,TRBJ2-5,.,CASSLGRLAGEETQYF,TGTGCCAGCAGCTTAGGCCGACTAGCGGGAGAAGAGACCCAGTACTTC
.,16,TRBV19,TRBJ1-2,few,CASSISAGTFSYGYTF,TGTGCCAGTAGTATCTCGGCAGGGACCTTCAGCTATGGCTACACCTTC
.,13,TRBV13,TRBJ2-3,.,CASSKGVPDTQYF,TGTGCCAGCAGCAAGGGGGTCCCAGATACGCAGTATTTT
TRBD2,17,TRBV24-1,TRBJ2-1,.,CATSDGILAGGLNEQFF,TGTGCCACTAGTGATGGGATTCTAGCGGGAGGGTTAAATGAGCAGTTCTTC
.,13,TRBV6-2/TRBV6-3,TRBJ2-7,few,CASSWDFTYEQYF,TGTGCCAGCAGTTGGGATTTTACGTACGAGCAGTACTTC
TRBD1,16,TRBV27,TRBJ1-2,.,CASSSTSGGANYGYTF,TGTGCCAGCAGTTCCACCTCAGGGGGAGCTAACTATGGCTACACCTTC
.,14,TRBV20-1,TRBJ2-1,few,CSARDIASYNEQFF,TGCAGTGCTAGAGATATAGCGTCCTACAATGAGCAGTTCTTC
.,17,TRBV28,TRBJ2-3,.,CASSLWEGATPTDTQYF,TGTGCCAGCAGTTTATGGGAGGGGGCGACACCCACAGATACGCAGTATTTT
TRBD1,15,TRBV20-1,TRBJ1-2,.,CSAPTFGQDNYGYTF,TGCAGTGCTCCAACTTTCGGACAGGATAACTATGGCTACACCTTC
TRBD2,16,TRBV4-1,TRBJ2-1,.,CASSQDTSGSQSEQFF,TGCGCCAGCAGCCAAGATACTAGCGGGAGTCAGAGTGAGCAGTTCTTC
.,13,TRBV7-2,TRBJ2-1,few,CASSPGQRGEQFF,TGTGCCAGCAGCCCCGGCCAGCGAGGTGAGCAGTTCTTC
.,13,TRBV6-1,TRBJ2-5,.,CASNPGTRETQYF,TGTGCCAGCAATCCCGGGACTCGGGAGACCCAGTACTTC
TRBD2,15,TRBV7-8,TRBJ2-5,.,CASSYAREGQETQYF,TGTGCCAGCAGCTATGCCCGGGAGGGGCAAGAGACCCAGTACTTC
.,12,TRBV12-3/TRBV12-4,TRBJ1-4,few,CASRRSGEKLFF,TGTGCCAGCAGACGGTCGGGGGAAAAACTGTTTTTT
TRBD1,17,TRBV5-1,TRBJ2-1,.,CASSLADTGGAYNEQFF,TGCGCCAGCAGCTTGGCCGACACAGGGGGTGCCTACAATGAGCAGTTCTTC
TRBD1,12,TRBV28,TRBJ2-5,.,CATLTGPETQYF,TGTGCCACTCTGACAGGGCCAGAGACCCAGTACTTC
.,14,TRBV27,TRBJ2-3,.,CASTAGGHQDTQYF,TGTGCCAGCACGGCAGGGGGGCATCAAGATACGCAGTATTTT
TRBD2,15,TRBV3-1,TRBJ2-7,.,CASSQELAGGNEQYF,TGTGCCAGCAGCCAAGAGCTAGCGGGAGGTAACGAGCAGTACTTC
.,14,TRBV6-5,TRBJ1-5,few,CASTTHRYNQPQHF,TGTGCCAGCACCACCCACAGGTACAATCAGCCCCAGCATTTT
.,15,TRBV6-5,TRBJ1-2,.,CASNSVLNTNYSYTF,TGTGCCAGCAATTCAGTCCTAAACACTAACTATAGCTACACCTTC
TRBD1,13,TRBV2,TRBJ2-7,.,CASERDRGHEQYF,TGTGCCAGCGAACGGGACAGGGGCCACGAGCAGTACTTC